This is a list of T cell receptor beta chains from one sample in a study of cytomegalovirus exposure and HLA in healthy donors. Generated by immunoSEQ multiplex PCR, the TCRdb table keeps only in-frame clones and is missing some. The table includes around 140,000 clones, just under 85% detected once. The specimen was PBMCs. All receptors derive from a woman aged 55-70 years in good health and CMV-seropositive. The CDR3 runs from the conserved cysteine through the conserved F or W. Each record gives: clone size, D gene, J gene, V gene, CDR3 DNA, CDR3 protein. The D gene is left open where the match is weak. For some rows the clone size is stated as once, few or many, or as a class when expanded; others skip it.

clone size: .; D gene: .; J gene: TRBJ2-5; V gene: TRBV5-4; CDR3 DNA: TGTGCCAGCAGCTTGGACAGGACAAATGAAGAGACCCAGTACTTC; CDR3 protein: CASSLDRTNEETQYF
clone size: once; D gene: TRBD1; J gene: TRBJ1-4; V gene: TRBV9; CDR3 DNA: TGTGCCAGCAGGGACAGGGCCGAAAAACTGTTTTTT; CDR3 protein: CASRDRAEKLFF
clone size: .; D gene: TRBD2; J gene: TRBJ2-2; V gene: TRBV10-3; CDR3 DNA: TGTGCCATCACCGAGGAGGGACTAGCGGGAGCCGGGGAGCTGTTTTTT; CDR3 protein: CAITEEGLAGAGELFF
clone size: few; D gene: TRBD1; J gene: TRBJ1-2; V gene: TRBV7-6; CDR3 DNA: TGTGCCAGCAGCGGGGACAGGGGGGGCGGCTACACCTTC; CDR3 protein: CASSGDRGGGYTF
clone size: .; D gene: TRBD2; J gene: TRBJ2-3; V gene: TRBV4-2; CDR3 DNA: TGTGCCAGCAGCCTTACTAGCGGGAGGGTTGGGACAGATACGCAGTATTTT; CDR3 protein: CASSLTSGRVGTDTQYF
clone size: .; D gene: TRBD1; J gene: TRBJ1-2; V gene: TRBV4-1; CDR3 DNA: TGCGCCGTTTTCAGGGGGCGCGATGGCTACACCTTC; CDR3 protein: CAVFRGRDGYTF
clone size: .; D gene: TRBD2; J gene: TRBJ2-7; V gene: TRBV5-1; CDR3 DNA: TGCGCCAGCAGAAGGATAGCGGGATACTCAACCTACGAGCAGTACTTC; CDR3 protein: CASRRIAGYSTYEQYF
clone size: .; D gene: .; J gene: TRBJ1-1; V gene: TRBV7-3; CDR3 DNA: TGTGCCAGCAGCTTAACGTGGGGGGGACAAACTGAAGCTTTCTTT; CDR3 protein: CASSLTWGGQTEAFF
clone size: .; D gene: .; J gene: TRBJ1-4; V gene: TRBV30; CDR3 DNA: TGTGCCTGGAGTGTACAGGCACTGGGGGAAAAACTGTTTTTT; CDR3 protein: CAWSVQALGEKLFF
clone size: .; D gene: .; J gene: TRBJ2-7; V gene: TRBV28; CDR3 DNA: TGTGCCAGCACCCCCCTCGTAGCTGAGTCCTACGAGCAGTACTTC; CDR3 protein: CASTPLVAESYEQYF
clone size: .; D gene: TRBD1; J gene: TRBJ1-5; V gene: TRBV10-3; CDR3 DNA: TGTGCCATCAGTGAGTCGGGACAGGGTAGTCAGCCCCAGCATTTT; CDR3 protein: CAISESGQGSQPQHF
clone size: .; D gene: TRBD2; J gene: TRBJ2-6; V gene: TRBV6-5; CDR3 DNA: TGTGCCAGCAGTCGCGGGAGCTCTGGGGCCAACGTCCTGACTTTC; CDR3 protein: CASSRGSSGANVLTF
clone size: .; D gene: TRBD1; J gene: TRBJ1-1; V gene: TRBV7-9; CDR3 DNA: TGTGCCAGCAGCTTAGTGGGACAGGGGGCCGGTGGCACTGAAGCTTTCTTT; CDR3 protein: CASSLVGQGAGGTEAFF
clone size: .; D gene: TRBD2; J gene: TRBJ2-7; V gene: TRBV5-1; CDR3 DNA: TGCGCCAGCAGCTTGGCCAGCGGGAGGGTCATTGGGGAGCAGTACTTC; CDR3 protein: CASSLASGRVIGEQYF
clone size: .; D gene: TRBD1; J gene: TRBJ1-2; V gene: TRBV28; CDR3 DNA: TGTGCCAGCAGTTTATCCCGACAGGGGGCGGGAGGCTACACCTTC; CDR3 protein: CASSLSRQGAGGYTF
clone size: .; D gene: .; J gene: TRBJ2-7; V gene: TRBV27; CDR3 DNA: TGTGCCAGCAGAGTTCTCGGAGACTACGAGCAGTACTTC; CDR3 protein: CASRVLGDYEQYF
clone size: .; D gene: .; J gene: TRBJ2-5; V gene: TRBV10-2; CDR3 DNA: TGCGCCAGCAGTGACGCAGGAGAGACCCAGTACTTC; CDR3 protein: CASSDAGETQYF
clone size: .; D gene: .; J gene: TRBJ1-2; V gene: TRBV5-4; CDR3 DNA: TGTGCCAGCGGGCAGGGAATTAACTATGGCTACACCTTC; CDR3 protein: CASGQGINYGYTF
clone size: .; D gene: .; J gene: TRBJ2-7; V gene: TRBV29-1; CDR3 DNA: TGCAGCGCCGTAAATCCCGACGAGCAGTACTTC; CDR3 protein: CSAVNPDEQYF
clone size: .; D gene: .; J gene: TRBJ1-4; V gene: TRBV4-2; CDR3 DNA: TGTGCCAGCAGCCAAGGGACAGCGGTTTATGAAAAAGTGTTTTTT; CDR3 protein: CASSQGTAVYEKVFF
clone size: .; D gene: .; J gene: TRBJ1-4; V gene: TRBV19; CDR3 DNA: TGTGCCAGTCGGAAACCGGGGGGCTTGGAACTGTTTTTT; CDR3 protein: CASRKPGGLELFF
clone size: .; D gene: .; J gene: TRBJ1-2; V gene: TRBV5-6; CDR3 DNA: TGTGCCAGCAACCCCTCGTGGGGGGGTCGGGGCTACACCTTC; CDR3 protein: CASNPSWGGRGYTF
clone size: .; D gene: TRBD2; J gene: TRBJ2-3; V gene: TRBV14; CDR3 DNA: TGTGCCAGCAGCCAAGGGAAGCGGGATAAAGATACGCAGTATTTT; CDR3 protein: CASSQGKRDKDTQYF
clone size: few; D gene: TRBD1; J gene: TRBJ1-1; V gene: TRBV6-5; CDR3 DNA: TGTGCCAGCAGCCGCACAGGGGATGGGACTGAAGCTTTCTTT; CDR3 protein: CASSRTGDGTEAFF
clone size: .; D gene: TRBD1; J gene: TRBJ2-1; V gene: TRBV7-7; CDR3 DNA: TGTGCTAGCAGCTTGACAGGGCACAATGAGCAGTTCTTC; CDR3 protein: CASSLTGHNEQFF
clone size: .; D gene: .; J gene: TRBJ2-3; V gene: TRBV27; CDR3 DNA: TGTGCCAGCAGTTGGGGCGGAAGCACAGATACGCAGTATTTT; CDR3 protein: CASSWGGSTDTQYF
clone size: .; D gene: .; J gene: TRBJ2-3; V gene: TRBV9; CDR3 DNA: TGTGCCAGCAGCGGGTCGAGGGCTAGCGCCACAGATACGCAGTATTTT; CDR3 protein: CASSGSRASATDTQYF
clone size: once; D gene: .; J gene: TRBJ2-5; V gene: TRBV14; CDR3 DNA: TGTGCCAGCAGCCAAGTAAACAGGATCTTAGAGACCCAGTACTTC; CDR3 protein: CASSQVNRILETQYF
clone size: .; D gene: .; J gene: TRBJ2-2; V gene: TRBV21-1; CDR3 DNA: TGTGCCAGCAGCAAAGCGGGACAGAGCACCGGGGAGCTGTTTTTT; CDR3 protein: CASSKAGQSTGELFF
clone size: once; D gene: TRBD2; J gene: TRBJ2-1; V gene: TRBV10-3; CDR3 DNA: TGTGCCATCAGTGAGTCGACTAGCGGGAGGGCCCCAGGTCCTGAGCAGTTCTTC; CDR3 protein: CAISESTSGRAPGPEQFF
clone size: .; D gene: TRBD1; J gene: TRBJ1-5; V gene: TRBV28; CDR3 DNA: TGTGCCAGCAGCCTGATAGGGGGCGCGGGTACTCAGCCCCAGCATTTT; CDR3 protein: CASSLIGGAGTQPQHF
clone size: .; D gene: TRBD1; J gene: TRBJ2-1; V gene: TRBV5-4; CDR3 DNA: TGTGCCAGCAGCTTGATGACAGGGGGTGATGAGCAGTTCTTC; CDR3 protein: CASSLMTGGDEQFF
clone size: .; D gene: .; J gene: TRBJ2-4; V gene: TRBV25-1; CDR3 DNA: TGTGCCAGCAGTGATTCAGGGGTAGCCAAAAACATTCAGTACTTC; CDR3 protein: CASSDSGVAKNIQYF
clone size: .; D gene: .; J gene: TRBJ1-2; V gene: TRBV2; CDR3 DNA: TGTGCCAGCAGTAAGGAGATCCAAACCCTCTATGGCTACACCTTC; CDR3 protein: CASSKEIQTLYGYTF
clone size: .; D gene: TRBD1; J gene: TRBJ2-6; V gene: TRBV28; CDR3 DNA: TGTGCCAGCAGGGGACAGGGGGAGGCTGGGGTCAACGTCCTGACTTTC; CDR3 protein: CASRGQGEAGVNVLTF
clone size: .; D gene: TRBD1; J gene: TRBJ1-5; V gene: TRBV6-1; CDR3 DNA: TGTGCCAGCAGTGTTCGGGACAGTAATCAGCCCCAGCATTTT; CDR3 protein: CASSVRDSNQPQHF
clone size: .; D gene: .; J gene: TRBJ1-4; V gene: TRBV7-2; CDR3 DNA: TGTGCCAGCAGCTTTATCCAACAGGGAGAAAAACTGTTTTTT; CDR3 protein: CASSFIQQGEKLFF
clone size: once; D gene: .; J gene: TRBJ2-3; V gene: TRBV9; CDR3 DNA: TGTGCCAGCGCCGTGGCCGGGGATACGCAGTATTTT; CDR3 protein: CASAVAGDTQYF
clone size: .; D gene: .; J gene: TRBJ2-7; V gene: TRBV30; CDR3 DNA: TGTGCCTGGAACAGCCCTCCCTACGAGCAGTACTTC; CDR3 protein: CAWNSPPYEQYF
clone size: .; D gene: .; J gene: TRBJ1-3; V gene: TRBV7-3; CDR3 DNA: TGTGCCAGCAGTTCCGGAGGAGCTGGAAACACCATATATTTT; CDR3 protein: CASSSGGAGNTIYF
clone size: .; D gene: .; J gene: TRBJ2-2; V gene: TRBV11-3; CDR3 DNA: TGTGCCAGCAGCTTAGGAGGCGCCGGGGAGCTGTTTTTT; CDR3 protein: CASSLGGAGELFF
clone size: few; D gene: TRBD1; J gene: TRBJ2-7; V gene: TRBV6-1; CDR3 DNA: TGTGCCAGCGTCCAGGGGGCTGGCGAGCAGTACTTC; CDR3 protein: CASVQGAGEQYF
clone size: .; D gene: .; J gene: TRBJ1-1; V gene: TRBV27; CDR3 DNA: TGTGCCAGCATACCGACCGGGGGTTTTCGTGAAGCTTTCTTT; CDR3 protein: CASIPTGGFREAFF
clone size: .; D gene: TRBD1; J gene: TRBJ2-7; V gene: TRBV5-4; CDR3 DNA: TGTGCCAGCAGCTCTAGGGGGCTGCGCGAGCAGTACTTC; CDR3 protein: CASSSRGLREQYF
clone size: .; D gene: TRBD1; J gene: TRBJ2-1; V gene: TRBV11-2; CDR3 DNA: TGTGCCAGCAGCGCGGGTGGGGGACAGGGGTCCCGCGAGCAGTTCTTC; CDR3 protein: CASSAGGGQGSREQFF
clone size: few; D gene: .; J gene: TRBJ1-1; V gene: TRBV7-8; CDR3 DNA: TGTGCCAGCAGCTTAAGGAAACAGGGTTGGAGAAACACTGAAGCTTTCTTT; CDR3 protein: CASSLRKQGWRNTEAFF
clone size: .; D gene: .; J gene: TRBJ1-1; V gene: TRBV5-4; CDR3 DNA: TGTGCCAGCAGCTTGGAAGGCAGGGTAGCTTTCTTT; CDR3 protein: CASSLEGRVAFF